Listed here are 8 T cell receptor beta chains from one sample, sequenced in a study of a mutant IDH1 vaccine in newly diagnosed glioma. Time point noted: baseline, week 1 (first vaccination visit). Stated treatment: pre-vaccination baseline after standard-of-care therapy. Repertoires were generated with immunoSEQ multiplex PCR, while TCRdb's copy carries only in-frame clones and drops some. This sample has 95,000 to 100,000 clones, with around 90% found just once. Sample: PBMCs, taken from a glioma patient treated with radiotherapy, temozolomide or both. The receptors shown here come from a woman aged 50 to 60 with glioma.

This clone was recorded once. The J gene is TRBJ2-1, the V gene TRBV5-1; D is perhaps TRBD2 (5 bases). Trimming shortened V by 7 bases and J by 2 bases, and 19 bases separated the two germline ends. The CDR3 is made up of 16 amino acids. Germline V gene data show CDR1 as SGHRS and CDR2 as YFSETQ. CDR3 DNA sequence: TGCGCCAGCGTTAGTGGGAGCGCGCACACCTACAATGAGCAGTTCTTC. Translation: CASVSGSAHTYNEQFF. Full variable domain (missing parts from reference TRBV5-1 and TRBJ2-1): KAGVTQTPRYLIKTRGQQVTLSCSPISGHRSVSWYQQTPGQGLQFLFEYFSETQRNKGNFPGRFSGRQFSNSRSEMNVSTLELGDSALYLCASVSGSAHTYNEQFFGPGTRLTVL.

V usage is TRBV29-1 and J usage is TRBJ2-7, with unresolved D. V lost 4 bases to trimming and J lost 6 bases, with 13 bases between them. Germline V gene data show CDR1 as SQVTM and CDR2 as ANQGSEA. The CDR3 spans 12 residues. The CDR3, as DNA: TGCAGCGTTGCTCTTGGCTACGGCGAGCAGTACTTC. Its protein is CSVALGYGEQYF.

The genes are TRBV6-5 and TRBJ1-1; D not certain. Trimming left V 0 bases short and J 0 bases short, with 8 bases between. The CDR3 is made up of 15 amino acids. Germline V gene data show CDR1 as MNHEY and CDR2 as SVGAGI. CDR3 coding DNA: TGTGCCAGCAGTTACTCAGCCGGCATGAACACTGAAGCTTTCTTT. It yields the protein CASSYSAGMNTEAFF.

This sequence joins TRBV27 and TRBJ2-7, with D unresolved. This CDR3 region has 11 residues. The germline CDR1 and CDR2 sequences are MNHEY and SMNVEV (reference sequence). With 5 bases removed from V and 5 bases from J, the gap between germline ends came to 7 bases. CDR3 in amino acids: CASSRVNEQYF. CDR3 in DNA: TGTGCCAGCAGTCGAGTCAACGAGCAGTACTTC.

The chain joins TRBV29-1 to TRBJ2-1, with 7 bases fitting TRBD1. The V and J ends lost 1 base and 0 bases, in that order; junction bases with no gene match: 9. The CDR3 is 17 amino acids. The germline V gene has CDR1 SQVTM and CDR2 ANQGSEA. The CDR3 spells CSVEGDQGESSYNEQFF. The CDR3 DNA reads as TGCAGCGTTGAAGGGGATCAGGGGGAAAGCTCCTACAATGAGCAGTTCTTC.

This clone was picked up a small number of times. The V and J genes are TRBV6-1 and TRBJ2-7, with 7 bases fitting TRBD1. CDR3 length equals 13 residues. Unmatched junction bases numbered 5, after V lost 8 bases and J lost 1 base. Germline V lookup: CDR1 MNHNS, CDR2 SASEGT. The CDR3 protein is CASRGTASYEQYF. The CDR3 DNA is TGTGCCAGCCGAGGGACAGCTTCCTACGAGCAGTACTTC.

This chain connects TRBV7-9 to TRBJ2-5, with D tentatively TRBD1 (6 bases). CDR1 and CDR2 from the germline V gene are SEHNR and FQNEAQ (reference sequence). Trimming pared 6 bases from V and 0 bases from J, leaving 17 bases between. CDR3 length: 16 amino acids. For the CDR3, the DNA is TGTGCCAGCAGGAGACCATGGGACAACGACCAAGAGACCCAGTACTTC. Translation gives CASRRPWDNDQETQYF.

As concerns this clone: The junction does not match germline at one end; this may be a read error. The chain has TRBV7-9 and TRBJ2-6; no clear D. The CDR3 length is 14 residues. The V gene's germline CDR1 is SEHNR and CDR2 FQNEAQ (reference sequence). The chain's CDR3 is CASGLEPSSHVLTF. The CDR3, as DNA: TGTGCCAGCGGCTTGGAACCCTCCTCTCACGTCCTGACTTTC.